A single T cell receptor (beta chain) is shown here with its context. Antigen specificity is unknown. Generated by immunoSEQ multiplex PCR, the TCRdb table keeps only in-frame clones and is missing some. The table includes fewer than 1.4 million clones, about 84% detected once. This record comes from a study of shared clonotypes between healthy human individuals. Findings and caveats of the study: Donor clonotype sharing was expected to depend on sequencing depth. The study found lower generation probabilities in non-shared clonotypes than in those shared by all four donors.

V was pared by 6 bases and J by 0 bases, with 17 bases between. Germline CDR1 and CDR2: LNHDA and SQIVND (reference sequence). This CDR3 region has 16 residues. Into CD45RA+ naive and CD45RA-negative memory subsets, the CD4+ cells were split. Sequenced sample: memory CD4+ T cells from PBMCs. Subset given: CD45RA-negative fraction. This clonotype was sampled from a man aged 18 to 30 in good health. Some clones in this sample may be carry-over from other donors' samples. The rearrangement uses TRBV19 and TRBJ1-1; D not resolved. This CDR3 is CASREGSNAMNTEAFF. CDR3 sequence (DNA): TGTGCCAGTAGGGAAGGGTCCAACGCTATGAACACTGAAGCTTTCTTT.